This record covers a single T cell receptor beta chain. This specimen comes from a study of blood T cell repertoires in COVID-19. Study background: The United States, Italy and Spain provided the acute and convalescent COVID-19 samples. The cDNA or gDNA used as material had been derived from T cells, B-cell-depleted T cells, or PBMCs.

This CDR3 comprises 12 residues. Between the trimmed V and J ends, which lost 3 bases and 5 bases, there was a span of 5 bases. Using immunoSEQ multiplex PCR, the repertoire was profiled, and TCRdb retains in-frame clones only, with some absent. The data contain almost 500,000 clones, about 88% of them singletons. The sequence came from a woman aged 60-75 years who had recovered from COVID-19. Sample: PBMCs or T cells enriched from blood (not recorded which). V and J are TRBV12-3 or TRBV12-4 and TRBJ2-1; D remains ambiguous. CDR3 amino acids: CASSFLDNEQFF. CDR3 coding DNA: TGTGCCAGCAGTTTCTTAGACAATGAGCAGTTCTTC.